The text below deals with one T cell receptor (beta chain). The data are from a study of T cell responses to AZD1222 COVID-19 vaccine. This CDR3 has 13 amino acids. Clones were sequenced by immunoSEQ multiplex PCR, and TCRdb holds only the in-frame ones, with some missing. The sample consists of tens of thousands of clones, about 90% of them appearing once. The chain joins TRBV21-1 to TRBJ1-2. TRBV21-1 is noted as a pseudogene. This receptor was identified in an adult who received the AZD1222 COVID-19 vaccine. The source material was peripheral blood, sampled 28 days after the second AZD1222 dose. In nucleotides, the CDR3 is TGTGCCAGCAGCAAAGCCAGGGGGGGTGGCTACACCTTC. As protein: CASSKARGGGYTF.